This entry is about one T cell receptor beta chain. Its antigen is unknown. No qualities accompany the bases; no much larger clone lies one base away. The sample comes from a study of CD8 T cells in ankylosing spondylitis (dated by TCRdb to 2016 to 2017). About the study as a whole: To find TCR variants linked to disease, the study profiled T cell receptor beta repertoires in ankylosing spondylitis patients and healthy donors. The full study cohort was made up of 25 ankylosing spondylitis patients and about a hundred healthy donors. Samples of peripheral blood were taken, and for ankylosing spondylitis patients, synovial fluid was collected as well. What the authors observed across the whole study: Significant enrichment of the disease-linked clones was reported in matched synovial fluid samples from ankylosing spondylitis patients. A CD8+ phenotype was shown by the disease-linked clones, which were found at relatively low frequencies in peripheral blood. Some motif variants were previously reported in synovial fluid and blood of reactive arthritis patients, suggesting common disease-initiation mechanisms. A TCR beta motif of about eight highly homologous amino acid variants appeared characteristic of blood from ankylosing spondylitis patients.

Reading the germline V gene (reference sequence) gives CDR1 DFQATT and CDR2 SNEGSKA. The V end gives up 1 base and the J end 3 bases, leaving 5 bases in the junction not matched to a gene. The CDR3 starts with the cysteine, ends with the phenylalanine, and has 15 residues. The kept DNA is CDR3 alone, 45 bases in frame from the first base. These reads were obtained on an Illumina HiSeq 2500. Quantitative 5'-RACE with molecular barcodes was the method used to prepare the TCR beta libraries. Under the source paper's analysis protocol: A new computational method, built on a probabilistic model of VDJ rearrangement, was used to identify disease-linked TCR variants. Using fastp trimming at Q25 and MiXCR clonotype assembly, TCRdb reanalyzed the public sequencing data and kept in-frame beta chains. Rows matching on CDR3 protein sequence are summarized as one entry with the most common DNA and genes. None of the V and J calls come from the authors' own analysis; TCRdb made them. The sample table contains 230,000 or so distinct CDR3 sequences; only one count was recorded for 18% of them. The ten largest clonotypes hold under 40% of the sample.

Sequences were obtained from blood, either unsorted or a sorted T cell fraction (not recorded which). The sequence joins TRBV20-1 to TRBJ1-4; TRBD1 matches 7 bases in the middle. This TCR derives from a male donor with ankylosing spondylitis or in good health (not recorded which). The base sequence is TGCAGTGCTAGAGTCTGGCAGGGGGCTAATGAAAAACTGTTTTTT. The encoded protein is CSARVWQGANEKLFF.